This entry lists 2 T cell receptor beta chains sequenced from one sample in a study of OX40 agonist ivuxolimab in advanced cancers. Profiled with immunoSEQ multiplex PCR; TCRdb holds only in-frame clones, not every one. The table includes approximately 70,000 clones, 88% detected once. The sequencing here drew on CD4+ or CD8+ T cells sorted from blood, taken in a trial of the OX40 agonist ivuxolimab. These receptors were taken from an adult with an advanced solid tumor such as melanoma, head and neck, liver or kidney cancer.

As regards this clone: The junction differs from germline at one of its ends, possibly a read error. This chain joins TRBV15 and TRBJ1-5, with D uncertain. CDR1 LNHNV and CDR2 YYDKDF come from the germline V gene (reference sequence). The CDR3 loop spans 12 amino acids. The CDR3 is CVTARGSQPQHF. The CDR3 DNA reads TGTGTCACCGCTCGGGGTTCGCAGCCCCAGCATTTT.

This clone was counted only a few times. V and J are TRBV27 and TRBJ1-2; D is possibly TRBD1 (5 bases). The CDR3 loop spans 13 amino acids. Trimming pared 5 bases from V and 2 bases from J, leaving 9 bases between. CDR1 and CDR2 (germline): MNHEY, SMNVEV (reference sequence). DNA for the CDR3: TGTGCCAGCAGTGCACAGGAGAACTATGGCTACACCTTC. Protein product: CASSAQENYGYTF.